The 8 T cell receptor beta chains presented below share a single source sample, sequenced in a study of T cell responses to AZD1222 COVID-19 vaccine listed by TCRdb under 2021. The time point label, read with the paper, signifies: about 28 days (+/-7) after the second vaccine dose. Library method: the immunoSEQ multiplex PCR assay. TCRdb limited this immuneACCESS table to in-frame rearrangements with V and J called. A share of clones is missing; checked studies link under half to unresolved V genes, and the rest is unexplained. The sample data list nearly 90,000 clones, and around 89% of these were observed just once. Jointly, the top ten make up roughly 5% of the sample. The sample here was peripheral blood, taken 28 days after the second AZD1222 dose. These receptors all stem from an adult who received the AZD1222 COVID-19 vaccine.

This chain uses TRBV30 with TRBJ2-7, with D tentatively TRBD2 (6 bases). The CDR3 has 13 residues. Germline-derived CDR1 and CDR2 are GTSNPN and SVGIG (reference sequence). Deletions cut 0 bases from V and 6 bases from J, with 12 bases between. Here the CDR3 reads CAWSVSRGFEQYF. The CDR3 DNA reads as TGTGCCTGGAGTGTATCGCGGGGTTTCGAGCAGTACTTC.

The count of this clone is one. The CDR3 loop reads CASSLEQAGLGEQYF. CDR3 DNA: TGCGCCAGCAGCTTGGAACAGGCGGGGTTGGGCGAGCAGTACTTC. The chain has TRBV5-1 and TRBJ2-7; D is perhaps TRBD2 (6 bases). V shed 0 bases and J shed 6 bases, with 16 bases lying between them. The CDR3 totals 15 residues. Germline assignment: CDR1 SGHRS and CDR2 YFSETQ.

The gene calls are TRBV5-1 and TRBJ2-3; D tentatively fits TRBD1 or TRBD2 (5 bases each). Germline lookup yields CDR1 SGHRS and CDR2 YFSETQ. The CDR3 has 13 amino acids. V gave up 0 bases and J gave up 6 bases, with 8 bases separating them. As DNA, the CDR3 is TGCGCCAGCAGCTTGGGAGGGGTGGATACGCAGTATTTT. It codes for CASSLGGVDTQYF.

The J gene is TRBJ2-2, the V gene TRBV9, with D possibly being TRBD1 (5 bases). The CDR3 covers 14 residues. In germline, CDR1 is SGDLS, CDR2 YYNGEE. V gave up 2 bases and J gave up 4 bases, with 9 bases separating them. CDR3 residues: CASSVQGSTGELFF. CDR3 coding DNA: TGTGCCAGCAGCGTCCAGGGTAGCACCGGGGAGCTGTTTTTT.

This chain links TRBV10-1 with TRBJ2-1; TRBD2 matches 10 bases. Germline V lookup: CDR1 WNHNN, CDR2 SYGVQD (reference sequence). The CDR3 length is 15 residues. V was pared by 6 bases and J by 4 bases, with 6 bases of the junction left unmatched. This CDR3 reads CASRLTSGEYNEQFF. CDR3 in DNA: TGCGCCAGCAGATTAACTAGCGGGGAATACAATGAGCAGTTCTTC.

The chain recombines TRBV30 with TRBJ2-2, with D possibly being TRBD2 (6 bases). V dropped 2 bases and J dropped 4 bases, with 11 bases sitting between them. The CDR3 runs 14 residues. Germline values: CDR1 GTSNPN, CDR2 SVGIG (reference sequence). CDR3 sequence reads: CAWSMGGVTGELFF. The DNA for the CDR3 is TGTGCCTGGAGTATGGGGGGAGTCACCGGGGAGCTGTTTTTT.

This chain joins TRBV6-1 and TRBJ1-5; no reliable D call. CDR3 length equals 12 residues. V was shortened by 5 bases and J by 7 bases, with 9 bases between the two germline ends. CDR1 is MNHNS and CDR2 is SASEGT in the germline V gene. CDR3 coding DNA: TGTGCCAGCAGTAACCGAGGACAGCCCCAGCATTTT. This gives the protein CASSNRGQPQHF.

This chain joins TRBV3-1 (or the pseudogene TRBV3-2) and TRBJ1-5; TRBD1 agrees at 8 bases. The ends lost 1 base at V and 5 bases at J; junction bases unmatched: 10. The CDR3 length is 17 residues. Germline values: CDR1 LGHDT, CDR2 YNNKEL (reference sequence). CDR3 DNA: TGTGCCAGCAGCCAAGGGGCCCCGGGACAGGTTCATCAGCCCCAGCATTTT. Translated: CASSQGAPGQVHQPQHF.